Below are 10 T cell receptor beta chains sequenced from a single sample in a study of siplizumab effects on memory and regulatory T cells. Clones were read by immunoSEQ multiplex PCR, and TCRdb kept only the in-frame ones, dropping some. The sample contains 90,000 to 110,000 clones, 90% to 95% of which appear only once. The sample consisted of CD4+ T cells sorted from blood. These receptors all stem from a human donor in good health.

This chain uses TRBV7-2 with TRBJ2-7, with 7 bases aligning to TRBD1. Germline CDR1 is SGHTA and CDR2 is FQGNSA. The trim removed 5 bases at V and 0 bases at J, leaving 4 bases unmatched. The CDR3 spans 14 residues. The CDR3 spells CASSPAGGSYEQYF. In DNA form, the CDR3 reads TGTGCCAGCAGCCCGGCAGGGGGCTCCTACGAGCAGTACTTC.

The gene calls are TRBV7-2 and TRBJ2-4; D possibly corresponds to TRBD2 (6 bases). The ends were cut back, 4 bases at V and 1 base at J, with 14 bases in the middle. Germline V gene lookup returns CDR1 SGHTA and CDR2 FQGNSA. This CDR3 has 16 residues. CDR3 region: CASSSRENRAKNIQYF. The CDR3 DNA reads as TGTGCCAGCAGCTCTCGGGAGAATCGGGCCAAAAACATTCAGTACTTC.

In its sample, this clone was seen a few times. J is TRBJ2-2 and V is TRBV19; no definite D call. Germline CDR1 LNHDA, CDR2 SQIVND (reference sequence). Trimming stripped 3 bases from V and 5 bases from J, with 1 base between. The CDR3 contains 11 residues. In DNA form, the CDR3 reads TGTGCCAGTAGTATGACCGGGGAGCTGTTTTTT. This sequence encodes CASSMTGELFF.

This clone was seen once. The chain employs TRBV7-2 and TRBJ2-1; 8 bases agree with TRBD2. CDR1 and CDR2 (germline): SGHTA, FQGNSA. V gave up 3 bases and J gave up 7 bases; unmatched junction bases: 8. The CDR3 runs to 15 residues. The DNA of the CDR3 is TGTGCCAGCAGCTTTTTGGCGGGAGGAAGGAATGAGCAGTTCTTC. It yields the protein CASSFLAGGRNEQFF.

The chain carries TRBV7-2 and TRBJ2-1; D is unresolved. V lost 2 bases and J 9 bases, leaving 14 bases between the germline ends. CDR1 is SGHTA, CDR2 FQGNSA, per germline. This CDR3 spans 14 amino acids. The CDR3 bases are TGTGCCAGCAGCTTAAGGTCGAGTCACCCTGAGCAGTTCTTC. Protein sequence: CASSLRSSHPEQFF.

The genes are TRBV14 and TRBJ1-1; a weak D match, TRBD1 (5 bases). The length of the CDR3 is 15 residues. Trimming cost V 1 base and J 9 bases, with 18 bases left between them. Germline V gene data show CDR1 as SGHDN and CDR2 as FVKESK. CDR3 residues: CASSQGLGVGRKAFF. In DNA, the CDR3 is TGTGCCAGCAGCCAAGGTTTGGGGGTGGGTAGGAAAGCTTTCTTT.

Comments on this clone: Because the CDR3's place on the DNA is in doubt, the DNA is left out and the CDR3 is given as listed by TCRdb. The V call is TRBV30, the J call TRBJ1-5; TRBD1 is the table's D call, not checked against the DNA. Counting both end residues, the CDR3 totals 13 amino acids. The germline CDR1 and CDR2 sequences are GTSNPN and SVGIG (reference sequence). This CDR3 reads CAWNFGPGQPQHF.

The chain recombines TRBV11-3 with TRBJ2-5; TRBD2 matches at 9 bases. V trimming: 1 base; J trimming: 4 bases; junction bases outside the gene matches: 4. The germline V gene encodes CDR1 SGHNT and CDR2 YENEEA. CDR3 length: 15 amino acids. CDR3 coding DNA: TGTGCCAGCAGCTTAGTCGCGGGAGGGCGAGAGACCCAGTACTTC. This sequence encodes CASSLVAGGRETQYF.

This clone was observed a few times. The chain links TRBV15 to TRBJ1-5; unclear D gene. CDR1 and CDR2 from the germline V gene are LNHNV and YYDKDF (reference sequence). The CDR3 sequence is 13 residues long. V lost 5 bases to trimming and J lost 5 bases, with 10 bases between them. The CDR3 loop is CATSPTGDQPQHF. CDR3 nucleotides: TGTGCCACCAGCCCGACGGGCGATCAGCCCCAGCATTTT.

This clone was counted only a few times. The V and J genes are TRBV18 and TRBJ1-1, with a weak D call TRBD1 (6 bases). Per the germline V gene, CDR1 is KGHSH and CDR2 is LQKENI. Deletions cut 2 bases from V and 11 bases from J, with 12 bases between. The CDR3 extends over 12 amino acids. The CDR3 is CASSPGQLQAFF. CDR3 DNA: TGTGCCAGCTCACCAGGACAGCTCCAGGCTTTCTTT.